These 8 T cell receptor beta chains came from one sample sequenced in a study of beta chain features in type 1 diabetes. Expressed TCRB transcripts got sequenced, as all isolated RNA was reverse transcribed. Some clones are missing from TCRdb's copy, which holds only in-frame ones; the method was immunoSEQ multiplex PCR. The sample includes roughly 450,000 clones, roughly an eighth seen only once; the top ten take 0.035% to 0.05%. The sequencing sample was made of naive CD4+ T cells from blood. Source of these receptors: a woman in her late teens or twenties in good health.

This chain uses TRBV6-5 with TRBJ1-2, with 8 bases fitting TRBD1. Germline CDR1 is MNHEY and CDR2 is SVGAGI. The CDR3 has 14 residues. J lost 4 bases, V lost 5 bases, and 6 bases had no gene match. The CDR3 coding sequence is TGTGCCAGCAGTCGACGGGACAGGACCTATGGCTACACCTTC. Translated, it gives CASSRRDRTYGYTF.

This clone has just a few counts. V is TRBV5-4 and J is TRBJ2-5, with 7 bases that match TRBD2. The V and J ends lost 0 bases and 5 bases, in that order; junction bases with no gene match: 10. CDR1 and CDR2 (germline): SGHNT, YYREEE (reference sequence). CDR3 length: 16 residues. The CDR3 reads CASSLELARGGETQYF. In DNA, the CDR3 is TGTGCCAGCAGCTTGGAACTAGCGAGGGGAGGGGAGACCCAGTACTTC.

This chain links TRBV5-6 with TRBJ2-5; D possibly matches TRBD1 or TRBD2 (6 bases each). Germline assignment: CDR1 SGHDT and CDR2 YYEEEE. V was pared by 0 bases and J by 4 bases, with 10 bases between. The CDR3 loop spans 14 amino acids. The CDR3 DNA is TGTGCCAGCAGCTTGGTAGGGGGGCGAGAGACCCAGTACTTC. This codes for CASSLVGGRETQYF.

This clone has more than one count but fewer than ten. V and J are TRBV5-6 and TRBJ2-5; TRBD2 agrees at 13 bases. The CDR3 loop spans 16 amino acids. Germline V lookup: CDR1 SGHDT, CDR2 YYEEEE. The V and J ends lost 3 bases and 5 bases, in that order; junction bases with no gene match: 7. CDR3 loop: CASSSGLAGSGETQYF. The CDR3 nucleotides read TGTGCCAGCAGCTCGGGACTAGCGGGGTCCGGGGAGACCCAGTACTTC.

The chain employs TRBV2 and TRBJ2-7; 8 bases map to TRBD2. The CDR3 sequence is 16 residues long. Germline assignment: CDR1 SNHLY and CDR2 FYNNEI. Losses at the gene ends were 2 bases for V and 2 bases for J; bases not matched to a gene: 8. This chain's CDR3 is CASSERLAGATYEQYF. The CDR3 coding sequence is TGTGCCAGCAGTGAACGTCTAGCGGGTGCCACCTACGAGCAGTACTTC.

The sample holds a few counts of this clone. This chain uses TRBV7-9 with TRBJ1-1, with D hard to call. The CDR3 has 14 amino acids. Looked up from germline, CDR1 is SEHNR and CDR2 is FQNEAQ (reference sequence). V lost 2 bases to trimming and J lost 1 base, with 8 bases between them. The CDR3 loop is CASSLKTGNTEAFF. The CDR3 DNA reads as TGTGCCAGCAGCTTAAAGACCGGGAACACTGAAGCTTTCTTT.

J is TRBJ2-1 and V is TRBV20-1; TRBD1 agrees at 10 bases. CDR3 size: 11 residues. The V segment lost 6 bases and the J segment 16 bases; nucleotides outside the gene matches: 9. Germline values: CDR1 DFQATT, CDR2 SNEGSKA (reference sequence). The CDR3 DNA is TGCAGTGCCAGATCGGACAGGGGGGTTTTCTTC. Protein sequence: CSARSDRGVFF.

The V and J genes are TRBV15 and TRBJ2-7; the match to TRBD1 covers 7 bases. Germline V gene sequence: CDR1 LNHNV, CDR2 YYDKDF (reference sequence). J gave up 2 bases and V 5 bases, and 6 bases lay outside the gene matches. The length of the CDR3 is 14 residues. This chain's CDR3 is CATSVGTVTYEQYF. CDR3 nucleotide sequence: TGTGCCACCAGCGTGGGGACAGTAACCTACGAGCAGTACTTC.